Listed here are 6 T cell receptor beta chains from one sample, sequenced in a study of OX40 agonist ivuxolimab in advanced cancers. TCRdb's table, derived via immunoSEQ multiplex PCR, lists solely in-frame clones and lacks some. The table includes over 55,000 clones, 80% detected once. The source was CD4+ or CD8+ T cells sorted from blood, collected in a trial of the OX40 agonist ivuxolimab. These receptors were collected from an adult with an advanced solid tumor such as melanoma, head and neck, liver or kidney cancer.

The CDR3 bases are TGTGCCAGCAGTTATTGGACAGGGGGCACTAACTATGGCTACACCTTC. It yields the protein CASSYWTGGTNYGYTF. The V call is TRBV6-5, the J call TRBJ1-2; 11 bases fit TRBD1. The CDR3 loop spans 16 amino acids. Trimming at V came to 3 bases and at J to 0 bases, leaving 3 bases not matched to a gene. Looked up from germline, CDR1 is MNHEY and CDR2 is SVGAGI.

This chain joins TRBV10-1 and TRBJ1-5; 7 bases are shared with TRBD1. Germline V gene data show CDR1 as WNHNN and CDR2 as SYGVQD (reference sequence). There are 16 residues in the CDR3. Trimming removed 10 bases from V and 7 bases from J; junction bases left unmatched: 19. The CDR3 reads CANIGPTGQADQPQHF. The CDR3 bases are TGCGCCAACATCGGACCGACAGGGCAAGCCGACCAGCCCCAGCATTTT.

The V call is TRBV9, the J call TRBJ1-2, with D unclear. The V gene lost 0 bases and the J gene lost 4 bases, with 4 bases spanning the gap. The germline CDR1 and CDR2 sequences are SGDLS and YYNGEE. This CDR3 spans 12 amino acids. The DNA for the CDR3 is TGTGCCAGCAGCGTAGACAGCTATGGCTACACCTTC. It codes for CASSVDSYGYTF.

The rearrangement links TRBV10-3 to TRBJ2-3; D uncertain. Trimming stripped 3 bases from V and 3 bases from J, with 13 bases between. There are 15 residues in the CDR3. Germline V gives CDR1 ENHRY, CDR2 SYGVKD. The chain's CDR3 is CAISDPRLGTDTQYF. CDR3 sequence (DNA): TGTGCCATCAGTGACCCTCGACTGGGGACAGATACGCAGTATTTT.

This clone occurred once. V is TRBV9 and J is TRBJ2-5; the D gene is possibly TRBD2 (6 bases). Germline assignment: CDR1 SGDLS and CDR2 YYNGEE. This CDR3 is 15 amino acids long. V was pared by 0 bases and J by 4 bases, with 13 bases between. DNA for the CDR3: TGTGCCAGCAGCGTAGGACCGGGGGAGGCAGAGACCCAGTACTTC. Amino acid sequence: CASSVGPGEAETQYF. Looking up the rest from reference TRBV9 and TRBJ2-5 gives the full variable domain: DSGVTQTPKHLITATGQRVTLRCSPRSGDLSVYWYQQSLDQGLQFLIQYYNGEERAKGNILERFSAQQFPDLHSELNLSSLELGDSALYFCASSVGPGEAETQYFGPGTRLLVL.

The rearrangement links TRBV18 to TRBJ1-1; maybe TRBD1 (6 bases). CDR1 and CDR2 (germline): KGHSH, LQKENI. The CDR3 runs 19 residues. The V gene lost 2 bases and the J gene lost 4 bases, with 26 bases spanning the gap. The CDR3 DNA sequence: TGTGCCAGCTCACCAGGAGGGAAACAGGGTGGGAGTCGTGGCACTGAAGCTTTCTTT. This encodes CASSPGGKQGGSRGTEAFF.